The sequence of this TCR beta chain was determined in a study of shared clonotypes between healthy human individuals. An even split of each subset's genomic DNA across several immunoSEQ plates was performed. Generated by immunoSEQ multiplex PCR, the TCRdb table keeps only in-frame clones and is missing some. This table holds some 900,000 clones, 76% found once. V was shortened by 2 bases and J by 2 bases, with 11 bases between the two germline ends. Germline CDR1 reads SGDLS; CDR2 reads YYNGEE. The CDR3 has 15 residues. This clone was detected a few times. Its antigen remains unknown. Overall study findings and caveats: It was observed that approximately 5% of naive CD4 clonotypes were shared across several donors. Incomplete sequencing of sorted subsets was indicated by rarefaction despite large depth. Clonotype sharing among donors, it was expected, would be affected by sequencing depth.

Source material: memory CD4+ T cells sorted from blood. Subset reported: CD45RA-negative fraction. The receptor's source is a man aged 18 to 35 in good health. The chain carries TRBV9 and TRBJ2-1; tentatively, D is TRBD1 or TRBD2 (5 bases each). CDR3 bases: TGTGCCAGCAGCGTCGGGACGGCTACCTACAATGAGCAGTTCTTC. This codes for CASSVGTATYNEQFF.